Below, 14 T cell receptor beta chains from the same sample are listed, as sequenced in a study of blood T cells in healthy people across ages. Sample-barcoded 5' priming and a J-beta primer mix drove a second PCR of roughly 6 to 12 cycles. MiXCR, run by TCRdb on the 5' RACE reads, gives a single entry per CDR3 protein. The sample includes approximately 900,000 distinct CDR3 sequences, roughly 50% of them seen just once. Input material: blood. The receptors originated from a man aged 25-40 years in good health.

This clonotype was seen many times. The chain couples TRBV12-3 or TRBV12-4 to TRBJ1-2, with TRBD1 identical over 7 bases. After removal of 9 bases from V and 2 bases from J, the junction contained 6 bases not matched to a gene. This CDR3 spans 13 amino acids. The CDR3 loop reads CASSTGANYGYTF. CDR3 nucleotides: TGTGCCAGTTCAACAGGGGCCAACTATGGCTACACCTTC.

V gene TRBV27 combines with J gene TRBJ2-4; no definite D call. The J call may be in error: the DNA end matches TRBJ2-7 better. CDR3 length: 14 amino acids. The germline V gene has CDR1 MNHEY and CDR2 SMNVEV (reference sequence). CDR3 sequence (DNA): TGTGCCAGCACCGCGAATCCGCTCTCCTACGAGCAGTACTTC. Its translation is CASTANPLSYEQYF.

The V and J genes are TRBV20-1 and TRBJ1-2, with 11 positions matching TRBD1. Trimming removed 5 bases from V and 2 bases from J; junction bases left unmatched: 13. The CDR3 totals 17 residues. Germline values: CDR1 DFQATT, CDR2 SNEGSKA (reference sequence). The CDR3 region is CSALNRGQGVRNYGYTF. CDR3 nucleotide sequence: TGCAGTGCTCTCAATAGGGGACAGGGGGTGAGGAACTATGGCTACACCTTC.

This clonotype turned up a few times. The junction shows a germline mismatch at one end, possibly a read error. The CDR3 sequence: CAGSPRGDRGLVGGTDTQYF. In nucleotides, the CDR3 is TGTGCCGGCAGTCCCCGGGGGGACAGGGGACTGGTTGGTGGCACAGATACGCAGTATTTT. The chain couples TRBV27 to TRBJ2-3; 10 bases fit TRBD1. The CDR3 covers 20 residues. Germline assignment: CDR1 MNHEY and CDR2 SMNVEV (reference sequence).

This clonotype has more than one count but fewer than ten. The CDR3 nucleotides are TGTGCCAGCAGTTCTGACAGTTACACCGGGGAGCTGTTTTTT. It codes for CASSSDSYTGELFF. The chain uses TRBV6-5 and TRBJ2-2, with D perhaps TRBD1 (5 bases). Deletions cut 4 bases from V and 3 bases from J, with 9 bases between. CDR3 length: 14 amino acids. Per the germline V gene, CDR1 is MNHEY and CDR2 is SVGAGI.

The chain uses TRBV28 and TRBJ2-5; D possibly uses TRBD1 or TRBD2 (5 bases each). CDR1 and CDR2 (germline): MDHEN, SYDVKM. Trimming removed 6 bases from V and 5 bases from J, with 16 bases in between. CDR3 length: 14 amino acids. The CDR3 nucleotides read TGTGCCAGCAGGGGTCAGGGAGCGGTGGAGACCCAGTACTTC. This translates into CASRGQGAVETQYF. The full variable domain, its missing parts supplied by reference TRBV28 and TRBJ2-5, is DVKVTQSSRYLVKRTGEKVFLECVQDMDHENMFWYRQDPGLGLRLIYFSYDVKMKEKGDIPEGYSVSREKKERFSLILESASTNQTSMYLCASRGQGAVETQYFGPGTRLLVL.

V gene TRBV11-2 combines with J gene TRBJ2-7, with 8 bases matching TRBD2. The germline gives CDR1 SGHAT, CDR2 FQNNGV. The CDR3 spans 15 residues. V gave up 0 bases and J gave up 4 bases; unmatched junction bases: 5. DNA of the CDR3: TGTGCCAGCAGCTTAGAGGCGGGGGGCCAATACGAGCAGTACTTC. This translates into CASSLEAGGQYEQYF.

The table lists this clonotype with many counts. The rearrangement uses TRBV4-1 and TRBJ2-7; D call uncertain. The germline V and J ends were trimmed by 8 bases and 1 base, with 12 bases remaining between them. Germline V CDR1 and CDR2: MGHRA, YSYEKL. This CDR3 is built from 13 residues. The CDR3 here is CASSGGTSYEQYF. DNA for the CDR3: TGCGCCAGCTCCGGCGGAACGTCCTACGAGCAGTACTTC.

The rearrangement uses TRBV29-1 and TRBJ2-3; 7 bases fit TRBD2. The ends lost 5 bases at V and 2 bases at J; junction bases unmatched: 13. CDR3 size: 16 residues. The germline gives CDR1 SQVTM, CDR2 ANQGSEA. The CDR3 DNA reads as TGCAGCGTTCCCCCTGCTAGCGGAGGCTACACAGATACGCAGTATTTT. The encoded protein is CSVPPASGGYTDTQYF.

V is TRBV5-1 and J is TRBJ1-4, with D perhaps matching TRBD1 (5 bases). This CDR3 region has 17 residues. V was cut by 3 bases and J by 11 bases, with 26 bases left in between. Germline CDR1 and CDR2: SGHRS and YFSETQ. DNA for the CDR3: TGCGCCAGCAGCTCGGAGGACACGCCGACGAACCTAAAGAAACTGTTTTTT. Translating gives CASSSEDTPTNLKKLFF.

The chain uses TRBV5-1 and TRBJ2-7; D possibly corresponds to TRBD1 (5 bases). Trimming shortened V by 3 bases and J by 0 bases, and 13 bases separated the two germline ends. CDR1 SGHRS and CDR2 YFSETQ come from the germline V gene. This CDR3 is 15 amino acids long. CDR3 region: CASSCDSSSSYEQYF. The CDR3, as DNA: TGCGCCAGCAGCTGCGACAGCTCAAGCTCCTACGAGCAGTACTTC.

This sequence joins TRBV3-1 and TRBJ2-4, with D unresolved. Trimming pared 0 bases from V and 6 bases from J, leaving 9 bases between. This CDR3 has 14 amino acids. Germline CDR1 is LGHDT and CDR2 is YNNKEL (reference sequence). CDR3 coding DNA: TGTGCCAGCAGCCAAGATTTTGTGGGAAACATTCAGTACTTC. As protein: CASSQDFVGNIQYF.

The chain combines TRBV7-9 with TRBJ2-1; 16 bases align to TRBD2. This CDR3 has 16 amino acids. Per the germline V gene, CDR1 is SEHNR and CDR2 is FQNEAQ (reference sequence). V was pared by 3 bases and J by 8 bases, with 4 bases of the junction left unmatched. The CDR3, as DNA: TGTGCCAGCAGCTTTGGGACTAGCGGGGGGGTAGATGAGCAGTTCTTC. Translated: CASSFGTSGGVDEQFF.

To note about this clonotype: Compared with germline, one end of the junction differs, possibly owing to a read error. The CDR3 protein is CPSSLGRTEGTDTQYF. The CDR3 DNA follows: TGCCCCAGCAGCTTGGGGCGTACAGAGGGCACAGATACGCAGTATTTT. The chain couples TRBV5-1 to TRBJ2-3; possible D gene TRBD1, 5 bases. From germline, CDR1 is SGHRS and CDR2 YFSETQ. CDR3 size: 16 residues. Using reference TRBV5-1 and TRBJ2-3 for the parts outside the CDR3, the full variable domain is KAGVTQTPRYLIKTRGQQVTLSCSPISGHRSVSWYQQTPGQGLQFLFEYFSETQRNKGNFPGRFSGRQFSNSRSEMNVSTLELGDSALYLCPSSLGRTEGTDTQYFGPGTRLTVL.